Below, one T cell receptor (beta chain) is given with its context. Antigen specificity is unknown. Per the germline V gene, CDR1 is SGHTS and CDR2 is YDEGEE. The V end lost 1 base, the J end lost 6 bases, and 18 bases lay between the germline ends. CDR3 length: 16 residues. The naive CD8 fraction comprised CD45RO-negative cells positively selected for CCR7 and excluded terminally differentiated effector memory CD45RA+ cells. This sample is drawn from a study of shared clonotypes between healthy human individuals. General observations from the study: Only blood was sampled, and tissue TCR repertoires likely differ from blood ones. Donor clonotype sharing was expected to depend on sequencing depth. Genetic and exposure-history diversity was limited by the small donor number.

Assay: immunoSEQ multiplex PCR; the TCRdb copy retains only in-frame clones and omits some. Of around 1.9 million clones listed, roughly 91% were seen once; the top ten hold more than 1.5%. V is TRBV5-8 and J is TRBJ2-3; D call uncertain. The sequence came from a man between 18 and 35 years old in good health. Some clones in this sample may be carry-over from other donors' samples. The specimen was naive CD8+ T cells from PBMCs. The CDR3 region has the DNA TGTGCCAGCAGCTTGCTAGGCAGGAGTCCTGGGGATACGCAGTATTTT. It translates to CASSLLGRSPGDTQYF.